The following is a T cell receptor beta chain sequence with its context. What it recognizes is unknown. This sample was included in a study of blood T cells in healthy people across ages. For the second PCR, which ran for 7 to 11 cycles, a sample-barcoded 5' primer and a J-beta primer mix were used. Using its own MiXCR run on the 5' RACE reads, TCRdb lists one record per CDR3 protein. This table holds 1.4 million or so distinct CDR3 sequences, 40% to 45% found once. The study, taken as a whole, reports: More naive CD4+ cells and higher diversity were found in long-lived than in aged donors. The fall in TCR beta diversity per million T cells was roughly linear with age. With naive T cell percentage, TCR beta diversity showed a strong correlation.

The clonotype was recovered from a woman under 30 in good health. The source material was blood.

CDR3 nucleotide sequence: TGTGCCAGCAGCGACCTACTAGCGACTCCAGATACGCAGTATTTT. It codes for CASSDLLATPDTQYF. The rearrangement uses TRBV7-9 and TRBJ2-3; 7 bases fit TRBD2. This CDR3 spans 15 amino acids. The germline V gene encodes CDR1 SEHNR and CDR2 FQNEAQ (reference sequence). With V trimmed by 5 bases and J by 4 bases, 9 bases remained unmatched.